This T cell receptor beta chain was sequenced in a study of blood T cells in healthy people across ages. A J-beta primer mix and a sample-barcoded 5' primer were used in a second PCR of about 7 to 12 cycles. A template-switch adaptor with 12 random nucleotides tagged each cDNA molecule. TCRdb fed the 5' RACE reads into MiXCR, producing one record per CDR3 protein. The profile covers some 1,000,000 distinct CDR3 sequences, with 25% appearing a single time and approximately 0.7% taken by the ten largest. The same sample was also used in a study of T cells of mothers and their children.

The clonotype originates from a girl between 2 and 10 years old in good health. Material for sequencing was blood.

CDR3 region: CASSQAQGSGKNIQYF. DNA for the CDR3: TGTGCCAGCAGCCAAGCACAGGGGAGCGGCAAAAACATTCAGTACTTC. The chain has TRBV4-2 and TRBJ2-4; 7 nucleotides agree with TRBD1. CDR3 length equals 16 residues. CDR1 is LGHNA and CDR2 is YNFKEQ in the germline V gene. V shed 1 base, J shed 3 bases, and the junction held 6 bases outside the gene matches.